This T cell receptor beta chain emerged from a study of T-cell memory formation after mild COVID-19. The wider study: TCR clusters mostly belonged to single donors.

TCRdb fed the 5' RACE reads into MiXCR, producing one record per CDR3 protein. This table holds a few hundred thousand distinct CDR3 sequences, 20% to 25% found once. V dropped 7 bases and J dropped 9; count of bases not matched to a gene: 11. Per the germline V gene, CDR1 is SNHLY and CDR2 is FYNNEI. This CDR3 is 15 amino acids long. This sequence originates from an adult woman who had mild COVID-19 (a few samples of this study predate the infection). Cell type and time point are not known. The rearrangement joins TRBV2 to TRBJ2-1, with 11 bases aligning to TRBD2. The sequenced material came from PBMCs or a T cell subset sorted from them (not recorded which). This CDR3 reads CASMERSGGASEQFF. The CDR3 coding sequence is TGTGCCAGCATGGAGCGTAGCGGGGGGGCTTCTGAGCAGTTCTTC.